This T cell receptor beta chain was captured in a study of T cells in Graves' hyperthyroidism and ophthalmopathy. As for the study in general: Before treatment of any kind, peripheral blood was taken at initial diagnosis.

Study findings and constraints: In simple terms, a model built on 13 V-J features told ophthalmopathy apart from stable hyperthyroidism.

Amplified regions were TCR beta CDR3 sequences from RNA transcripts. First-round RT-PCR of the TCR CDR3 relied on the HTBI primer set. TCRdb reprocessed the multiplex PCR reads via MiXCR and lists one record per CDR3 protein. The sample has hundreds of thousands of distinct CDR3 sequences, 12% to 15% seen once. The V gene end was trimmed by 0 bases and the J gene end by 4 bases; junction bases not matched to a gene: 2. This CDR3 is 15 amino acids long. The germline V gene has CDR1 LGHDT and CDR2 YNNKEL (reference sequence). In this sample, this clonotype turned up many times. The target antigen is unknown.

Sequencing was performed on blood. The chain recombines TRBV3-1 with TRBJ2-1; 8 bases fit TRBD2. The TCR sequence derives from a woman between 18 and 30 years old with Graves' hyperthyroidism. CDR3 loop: CASSQDGREYNEQFF. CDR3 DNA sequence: TGTGCCAGCAGCCAAGACGGGAGGGAATACAATGAGCAGTTCTTC.